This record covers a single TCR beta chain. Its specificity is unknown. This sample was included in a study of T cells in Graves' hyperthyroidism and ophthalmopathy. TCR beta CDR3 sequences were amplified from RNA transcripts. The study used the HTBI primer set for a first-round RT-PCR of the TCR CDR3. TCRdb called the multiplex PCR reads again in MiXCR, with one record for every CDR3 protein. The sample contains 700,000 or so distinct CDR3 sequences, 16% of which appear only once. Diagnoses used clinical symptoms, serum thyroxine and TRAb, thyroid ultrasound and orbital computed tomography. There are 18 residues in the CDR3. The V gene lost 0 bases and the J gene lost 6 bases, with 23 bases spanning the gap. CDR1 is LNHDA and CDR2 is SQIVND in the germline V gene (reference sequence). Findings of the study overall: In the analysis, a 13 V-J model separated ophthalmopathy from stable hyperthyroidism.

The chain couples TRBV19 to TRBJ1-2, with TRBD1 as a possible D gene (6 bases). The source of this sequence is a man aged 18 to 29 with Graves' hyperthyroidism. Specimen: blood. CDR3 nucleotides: TGTGCCAGTAGTATAGATGCGGCAGGGGCAGCTATGCAGGATGGCTACACCTTC. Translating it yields CASSIDAAGAAMQDGYTF.